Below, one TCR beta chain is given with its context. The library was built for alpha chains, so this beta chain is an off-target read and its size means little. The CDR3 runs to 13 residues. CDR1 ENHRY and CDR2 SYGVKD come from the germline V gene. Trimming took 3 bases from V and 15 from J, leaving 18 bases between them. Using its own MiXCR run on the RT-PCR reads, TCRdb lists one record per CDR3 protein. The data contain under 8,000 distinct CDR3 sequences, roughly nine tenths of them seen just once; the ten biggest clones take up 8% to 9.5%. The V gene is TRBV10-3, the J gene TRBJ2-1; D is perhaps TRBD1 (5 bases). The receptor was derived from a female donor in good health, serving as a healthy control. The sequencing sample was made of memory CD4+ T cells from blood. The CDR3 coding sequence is TGTGCCATCAGTGACCCCAAAGGGGCAGAATTGTTCTTC. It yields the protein CAISDPKGAELFF.